This entry lists 8 T cell receptor beta chains sequenced from one sample in a study of cytomegalovirus exposure and HLA in healthy donors. Amplification used 60 Vbeta primers and 13 Jbeta primers. Some clones are missing from TCRdb's copy, which holds only in-frame ones; the method was immunoSEQ multiplex PCR. The table shows some 80,000 clones, with 65% to 85% occurring only once. The sequenced material came from PBMCs. These receptors all stem from a man aged 50 or older in good health and CMV-seronegative.

This rearrangement joins TRBV5-6 to TRBJ1-3; perhaps TRBD1 as D (5 bases). Germline CDR1 is SGHDT and CDR2 is YYEEEE. The CDR3 consists of 16 residues. The V and J ends lost 3 bases and 3 bases respectively, with 16 bases between them. The CDR3 loop is CASSSLGDFFGNTIYF. The DNA of the CDR3 is TGTGCCAGCAGCTCCCTGGGGGACTTCTTTGGAAACACCATATATTTT.

The chain recombines TRBV7-2 with TRBJ2-1; the D gene is possibly TRBD2 (5 bases). CDR1 is SGHTA and CDR2 is FQGNSA in the germline V gene. Trimming removed 3 bases from V and 9 bases from J, with 15 bases in between. This CDR3 is 14 amino acids long. The CDR3 nucleotides are TGTGCCAGCAGCTTCCTACTAGACCGTTCTGAGCAGTTCTTC. This encodes CASSFLLDRSEQFF.

This clone was counted at least ten times. This sequence joins TRBV7-2 and TRBJ1-1; 8 nucleotides align to TRBD1. With 0 bases clipped from V and 1 base from J, the junction kept 4 bases outside the gene matches. The CDR3 is 16 residues long. The germline CDR1 and CDR2 sequences are SGHTA and FQGNSA. The CDR3: CASSLAAGGQNTEAFF. The CDR3 DNA reads TGTGCCAGCAGCTTAGCGGCAGGGGGCCAGAACACTGAAGCTTTCTTT. The variable domain in full, completed from reference TRBV7-2 and TRBJ1-1, reads GAGVSQSPSNKVTEKGKDVELRCDPISGHTALYWYRQSLGQGLEFLIYFQGNSAPDKSGLPSDRFSAERTGGSVSTLTIQRTQQEDSAVYLCASSLAAGGQNTEAFFGQGTRLTVV.

J is TRBJ2-3 and V is TRBV7-3; TRBD2 matches 12 bases. This CDR3 has 19 amino acids. In germline, CDR1 is SGHTA, CDR2 FQGTGA. J was trimmed by 5 bases and V by 5 bases; bases with no gene match: 17. The CDR3 region is CASSPDFWASGGARDTQYF. The CDR3 DNA reads as TGTGCCAGCAGCCCCGACTTTTGGGCTAGCGGGGGGGCCAGAGATACGCAGTATTTT.

The rearrangement joins TRBV5-3 to TRBJ1-2; TRBD1 agrees at 10 bases. TRBV5-3 counts as an open reading frame of uncertain function. V lost 4 bases to trimming and J lost 8 bases; unmatched junction nucleotides: 8. The CDR3 has 14 residues. CDR3 nucleotides: TGTGCCAGAAGCATTGACAGGGGGCACGGGGGCTACACCTTC. It codes for CARSIDRGHGGYTF.

This chain uses TRBV28 with TRBJ2-1, with 8 bases identical to TRBD1. The germline V gene encodes CDR1 MDHEN and CDR2 SYDVKM. This CDR3 contains 14 residues. The V gene end was trimmed by 3 bases and the J gene end by 8 bases; junction bases not matched to a gene: 6. This CDR3 reads CASSLTGAQHEQFF. For the CDR3, the DNA is TGTGCCAGCAGTTTGACAGGGGCACAGCATGAGCAGTTCTTC.

CDR3 amino acids: CASRNLDSSYEQYF. The CDR3 region has the DNA TGTGCCAGCAGAAACCTCGACAGCTCCTACGAGCAGTACTTC. This chain joins TRBV6-5 and TRBJ2-7, with D possibly TRBD1 on 5 matching bases. CDR1 is MNHEY and CDR2 is SVGAGI in the germline V gene. The CDR3 has 14 residues. V lost 6 bases to trimming and J lost 0 bases, with 12 bases between them.

This chain links TRBV10-3 with TRBJ2-2, with a tentative D call TRBD1 (6 bases). Germline loops: CDR1 ENHRY, CDR2 SYGVKD. The CDR3 has 13 residues. V was clipped by 8 bases and J by 3 bases, with 10 bases between them. The CDR3 sequence: CAIPAGDTGELFF. The CDR3 nucleotides read TGTGCCATCCCCGCAGGGGACACCGGGGAGCTGTTTTTT.